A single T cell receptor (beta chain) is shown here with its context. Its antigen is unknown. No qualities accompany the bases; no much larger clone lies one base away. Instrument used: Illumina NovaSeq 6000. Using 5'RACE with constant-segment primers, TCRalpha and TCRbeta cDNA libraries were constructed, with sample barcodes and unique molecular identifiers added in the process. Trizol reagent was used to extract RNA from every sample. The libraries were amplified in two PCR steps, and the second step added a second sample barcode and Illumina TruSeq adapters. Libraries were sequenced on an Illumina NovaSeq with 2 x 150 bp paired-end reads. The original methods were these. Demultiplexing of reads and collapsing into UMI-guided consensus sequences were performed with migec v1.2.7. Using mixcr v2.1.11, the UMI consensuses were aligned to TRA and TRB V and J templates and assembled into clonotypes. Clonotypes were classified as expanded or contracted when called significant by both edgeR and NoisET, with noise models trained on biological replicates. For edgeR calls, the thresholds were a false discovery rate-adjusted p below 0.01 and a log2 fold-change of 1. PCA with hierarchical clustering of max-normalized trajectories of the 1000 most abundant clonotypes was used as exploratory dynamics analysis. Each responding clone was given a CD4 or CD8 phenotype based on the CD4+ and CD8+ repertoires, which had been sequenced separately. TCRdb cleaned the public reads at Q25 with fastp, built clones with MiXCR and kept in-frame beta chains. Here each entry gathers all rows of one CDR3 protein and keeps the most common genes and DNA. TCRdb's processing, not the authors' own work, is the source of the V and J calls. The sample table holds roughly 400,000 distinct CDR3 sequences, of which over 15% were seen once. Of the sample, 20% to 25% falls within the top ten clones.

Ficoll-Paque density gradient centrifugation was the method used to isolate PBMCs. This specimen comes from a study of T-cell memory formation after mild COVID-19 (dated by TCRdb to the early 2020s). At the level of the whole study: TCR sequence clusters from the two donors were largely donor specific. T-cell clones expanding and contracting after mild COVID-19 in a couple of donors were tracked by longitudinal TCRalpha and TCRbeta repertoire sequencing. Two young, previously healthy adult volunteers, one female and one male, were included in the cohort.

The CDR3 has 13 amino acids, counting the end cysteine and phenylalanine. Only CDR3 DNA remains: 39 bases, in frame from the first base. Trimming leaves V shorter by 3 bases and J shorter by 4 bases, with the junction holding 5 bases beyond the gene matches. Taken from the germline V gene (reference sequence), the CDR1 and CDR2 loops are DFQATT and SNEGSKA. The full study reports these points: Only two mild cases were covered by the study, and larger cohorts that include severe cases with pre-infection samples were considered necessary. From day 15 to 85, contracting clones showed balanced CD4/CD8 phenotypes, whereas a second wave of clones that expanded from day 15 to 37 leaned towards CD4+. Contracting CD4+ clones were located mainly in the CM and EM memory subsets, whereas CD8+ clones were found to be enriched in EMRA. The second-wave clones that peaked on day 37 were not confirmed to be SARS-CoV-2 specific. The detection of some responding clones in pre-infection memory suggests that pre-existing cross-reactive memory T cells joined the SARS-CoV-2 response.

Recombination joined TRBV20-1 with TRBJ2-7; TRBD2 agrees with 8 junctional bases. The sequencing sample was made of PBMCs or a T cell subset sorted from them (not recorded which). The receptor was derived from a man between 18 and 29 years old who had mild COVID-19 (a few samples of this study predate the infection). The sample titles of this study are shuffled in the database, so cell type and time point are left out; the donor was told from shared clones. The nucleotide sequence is TGCAGTGCTAGCCCTAGCGGGTGGTACGAGCAGTACTTC. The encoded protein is CSASPSGWYEQYF.